These T cell receptor beta chains were read from a single sample in a study of T cell repertoires in cytomegalovirus infection. For these TCRs, the target antigens are not known. MiXCR was run by TCRdb on the reads, yielding one entry per CDR3 protein. The sample has 700,000 to 850,000 distinct CDR3 sequences; approximately 32% are singletons. The starting material was cultured CD8+ T cells from PBMCs, obtained from culture after CMV antigen stimulation. These receptors were obtained from a human donor in good health (CMV status not recorded). Some clones in this sample may be carry-over from other donors' samples. Each CDR3 is given with its conserved first and last residue. Each record gives: CDR3 DNA, CDR3 protein, D gene, V gene, CDR3 length, clone size, J gene. A D gene is named only where the DNA matches it firmly. A row's size may be missing; if present it is once, few, many or a size class.

CDR3nt: TGTGCCAGCAGATGGGACAGGGCTGAGCAGTTCTTC
CDR3aa: CASRWDRAEQFF
d_gene: TRBD1
v_gene: TRBV6-1
len: 12
abundance: -
j_gene: TRBJ2-1

CDR3nt: TGTGCCAGCAGCTCACCCTTAGCAGCGAATCGGGGTCCTTCCTACAATGAGCAGTTCTTC
CDR3aa: CASSSPLAANRGPSYNEQFF
d_gene: -
v_gene: TRBV7-9
len: 20
abundance: -
j_gene: TRBJ2-1

CDR3nt: TGCAGTGCTTACAGGGGTGATGATGGGATGAACTATGGCTACACCTTC
CDR3aa: CSAYRGDDGMNYGYTF
d_gene: TRBD1
v_gene: TRBV20-1
len: 16
abundance: -
j_gene: TRBJ1-2

CDR3nt: TGTGCCAGTAGTATAGACTGGACAGCTCTCATAGCCAAAAACATTCAGTACTTC
CDR3aa: CASSIDWTALIAKNIQYF
d_gene: -
v_gene: TRBV19
len: 18
abundance: -
j_gene: TRBJ2-4

CDR3nt: TGTGCCACCGATACGACAGACTCCTACAATGAGCAGTTCTTC
CDR3aa: CATDTTDSYNEQFF
d_gene: -
v_gene: TRBV5-4
len: 14
abundance: few
j_gene: TRBJ2-1

CDR3nt: TGCAGTGCTTGGGACGGGGGCAATCAGCCCCAGCATTTT
CDR3aa: CSAWDGGNQPQHF
d_gene: -
v_gene: TRBV20-1
len: 13
abundance: -
j_gene: TRBJ1-5

CDR3nt: TGTGCCAGCAGCCCCGTTCGAGCGGGGGGACTGTACAATGAGCAGTTCTTC
CDR3aa: CASSPVRAGGLYNEQFF
d_gene: TRBD2
v_gene: TRBV7-6
len: 17
abundance: few
j_gene: TRBJ2-1

CDR3nt: TGTGCCAGTGTGGGACAGGAGAATGAAAAACTGTTTTTT
CDR3aa: CASVGQENEKLFF
d_gene: TRBD1
v_gene: TRBV19
len: 13
abundance: few
j_gene: TRBJ1-4

CDR3nt: TGTGCCAGCAGCAAGACTAGCGGGGGGGCCAATGAGCAGTTCTTC
CDR3aa: CASSKTSGGANEQFF
d_gene: TRBD2
v_gene: TRBV13
len: 15
abundance: few
j_gene: TRBJ2-1

CDR3nt: TGCGCCAGCAGCCACCCCGGTAGGGATATCACAGATACGCAGTATTTT
CDR3aa: CASSHPGRDITDTQYF
d_gene: -
v_gene: TRBV4-1
len: 16
abundance: -
j_gene: TRBJ2-3

CDR3nt: TGTGCCATCAGTGTACCCAACACAGATACGCAGTATTTT
CDR3aa: CAISVPNTDTQYF
d_gene: -
v_gene: TRBV10-3
len: 13
abundance: few
j_gene: TRBJ2-3

CDR3nt: TGTGCCAGCAGTTTCCGGGACAGGTCGAACTCACCCCTCCACTTT
CDR3aa: CASSFRDRSNSPLHF
d_gene: TRBD1
v_gene: TRBV27
len: 15
abundance: once
j_gene: TRBJ1-6

CDR3nt: TGTGCCAGCAGAACACTAGATACAGATACGCAGTATTTT
CDR3aa: CASRTLDTDTQYF
d_gene: -
v_gene: TRBV7-6
len: 13
abundance: many
j_gene: TRBJ2-3

CDR3nt: TGTGCCAGCAGTCCGACTGGGAACAACACTGAAGCTTTCTTT
CDR3aa: CASSPTGNNTEAFF
d_gene: -
v_gene: TRBV27
len: 14
abundance: few
j_gene: TRBJ1-1

CDR3nt: TGTGCCAGCAGCCAAGGGTTAGGAGGGCCCGGGGAGCTGTTTTTT
CDR3aa: CASSQGLGGPGELFF
d_gene: -
v_gene: TRBV4-2
len: 15
abundance: few
j_gene: TRBJ2-2

CDR3nt: TGCAGTGCTAGAGCCCCATCGCTCCCTAATGAAAAACTGTTTTTT
CDR3aa: CSARAPSLPNEKLFF
d_gene: -
v_gene: TRBV20-1
len: 15
abundance: -
j_gene: TRBJ1-4

CDR3nt: TGTGCCAGCATTCCTGGGGAGGGGGCCTCCTACAATGAGCAGTTCTTC
CDR3aa: CASIPGEGASYNEQFF
d_gene: -
v_gene: TRBV12-3/TRBV12-4
len: 16
abundance: -
j_gene: TRBJ2-1

CDR3nt: TGTGCCAGCAGTCCCCAACCTCGGACTAGCGGGGGTTACAATGAGCAGTTCTTC
CDR3aa: CASSPQPRTSGGYNEQFF
d_gene: TRBD2
v_gene: TRBV12-3/TRBV12-4
len: 18
abundance: few
j_gene: TRBJ2-1

CDR3nt: TGTGCCAGCAGTCGCGGGGGGGAAACAGATACGCAGTATTTT
CDR3aa: CASSRGGETDTQYF
d_gene: TRBD2
v_gene: TRBV6-2/TRBV6-3
len: 14
abundance: -
j_gene: TRBJ2-3

CDR3nt: TGTGCCACCAGCAGAAATAACCGGGACAGTCATAATTCACCCCTCCACTTT
CDR3aa: CATSRNNRDSHNSPLHF
d_gene: TRBD1
v_gene: TRBV15
len: 17
abundance: -
j_gene: TRBJ1-6

CDR3nt: TGTGCCACCAGTGGTCTAGCGGGGGTTGAGGAGCTGTTTTTT
CDR3aa: CATSGLAGVEELFF
d_gene: TRBD2
v_gene: TRBV24-1
len: 14
abundance: -
j_gene: TRBJ2-2

CDR3nt: TGTGCCAGCAGTTTCTACGGACCAGGCCACGAGCAGTACTTC
CDR3aa: CASSFYGPGHEQYF
d_gene: -
v_gene: TRBV28
len: 14
abundance: few
j_gene: TRBJ2-7

CDR3nt: TGTGCCAGCAGCCGGGAAGGGCCGTTCTATGGCTACACCTTC
CDR3aa: CASSREGPFYGYTF
d_gene: -
v_gene: TRBV14
len: 14
abundance: -
j_gene: TRBJ1-2

CDR3nt: TGTGCCAGTAGTATCCGGGGGCGACCGCGAGACTCCTACGAGCAGTACTTC
CDR3aa: CASSIRGRPRDSYEQYF
d_gene: -
v_gene: TRBV19
len: 17
abundance: -
j_gene: TRBJ2-7

CDR3nt: TGTGCCACCATAGGGGGGTACAATGAGCAGTTCTTC
CDR3aa: CATIGGYNEQFF
d_gene: -
v_gene: TRBV19
len: 12
abundance: few
j_gene: TRBJ2-1

CDR3nt: TGCAGTGCTAGAGATTGGGGCGACTCTGGAAACACCATATATTTT
CDR3aa: CSARDWGDSGNTIYF
d_gene: -
v_gene: TRBV20-1
len: 15
abundance: -
j_gene: TRBJ1-3

CDR3nt: TGTGCCAGCAACCTATTGGGGGGATTTAGCAATCAGCCCCAGCATTTT
CDR3aa: CASNLLGGFSNQPQHF
d_gene: -
v_gene: TRBV6-1
len: 16
abundance: few
j_gene: TRBJ1-5

CDR3nt: TGCAGCGTTGTCTTCAGGGGGACCGGGGAGCTGTTTTTT
CDR3aa: CSVVFRGTGELFF
d_gene: TRBD1
v_gene: TRBV29-1
len: 13
abundance: -
j_gene: TRBJ2-2

CDR3nt: TGTGCCAGCAGGTACAACGAACTCAACTATGGCTACACCTTC
CDR3aa: CASRYNELNYGYTF
d_gene: -
v_gene: TRBV28
len: 14
abundance: -
j_gene: TRBJ1-2

CDR3nt: TGTGCCAGCAGCTGGACAGAGAACACCGGGGAGCTGTTTTTT
CDR3aa: CASSWTENTGELFF
d_gene: -
v_gene: TRBV7-9
len: 14
abundance: few
j_gene: TRBJ2-2

CDR3nt: TGTGCCAGCAGTTCGAGGGGCCAGCGAGTCACAGATACGCAGTATTTT
CDR3aa: CASSSRGQRVTDTQYF
d_gene: -
v_gene: TRBV28
len: 16
abundance: few
j_gene: TRBJ2-3

CDR3nt: TGTGCCAGCAGGGGGGACCGAACCCTATACAATGAGCAGTTCTTC
CDR3aa: CASRGDRTLYNEQFF
d_gene: -
v_gene: TRBV6-1
len: 15
abundance: few
j_gene: TRBJ2-1

CDR3nt: TGTGCCAGCAGTCCGGGGTTGGGGCAGTATTTT
CDR3aa: CASSPGLGQYF
d_gene: -
v_gene: TRBV27
len: 11
abundance: -
j_gene: TRBJ2-3

CDR3nt: TGTGCCAGCAGCTTACCCGTCGGGCTAGCCTACCCCCAAGAGACCCAGTACTTC
CDR3aa: CASSLPVGLAYPQETQYF
d_gene: -
v_gene: TRBV7-2
len: 18
abundance: many
j_gene: TRBJ2-5

CDR3nt: TGTGCTAGCAGCTTAGCGAGGGTAGACAGGAGCCAAGAGACCCAGTACTTC
CDR3aa: CASSLARVDRSQETQYF
d_gene: -
v_gene: TRBV7-7
len: 17
abundance: many
j_gene: TRBJ2-5

CDR3nt: TGTGCCGCCGATGCTGGGGGAGCGGGAAGGGCTTTCTTT
CDR3aa: CAADAGGAGRAFF
d_gene: -
v_gene: TRBV5-3
len: 13
abundance: -
j_gene: TRBJ1-1

CDR3nt: TGTGCCAGCAGTCCCCGGGGAGGAAAGGGAACCTACGAGCAGTACTTC
CDR3aa: CASSPRGGKGTYEQYF
d_gene: -
v_gene: TRBV27
len: 16
abundance: -
j_gene: TRBJ2-7

CDR3nt: TGTGCCAGCAGCTTAGGGATGGACACCCAGCCCCAGCATTTT
CDR3aa: CASSLGMDTQPQHF
d_gene: -
v_gene: TRBV7-2
len: 14
abundance: many
j_gene: TRBJ1-5

CDR3nt: TGTGCCAGCACCTCGGGACAAACAGGGGGCAACACTGAAGCTTTCTTT
CDR3aa: CASTSGQTGGNTEAFF
d_gene: TRBD1
v_gene: TRBV7-6
len: 16
abundance: many
j_gene: TRBJ1-1

CDR3nt: TGCAGCGTTGAAGTGGGACAGGGAAAAGAGACCCAGTACTTC
CDR3aa: CSVEVGQGKETQYF
d_gene: TRBD1
v_gene: TRBV29-1
len: 14
abundance: -
j_gene: TRBJ2-5

CDR3nt: TGTGCCAATGGGGACAGGGCCCTATCTATGAACACTGAAGCTTTCTTT
CDR3aa: CANGDRALSMNTEAFF
d_gene: TRBD1
v_gene: TRBV7-9
len: 16
abundance: -
j_gene: TRBJ1-1

CDR3nt: TGTGCCAGCAGCCACAAGTACACTGAAGCTTTCTTT
CDR3aa: CASSHKYTEAFF
d_gene: -
v_gene: TRBV7-4
len: 12
abundance: -
j_gene: TRBJ1-1

CDR3nt: TGCGCCAGCAGCTTGGGAGGGGGGGGCGCGGACGAGCAGTACTTC
CDR3aa: CASSLGGGGADEQYF
d_gene: -
v_gene: TRBV5-1
len: 15
abundance: -
j_gene: TRBJ2-7

CDR3nt: TGCGCCAGCAGCCAAGATTACGGCTGGGACAATCAGCCCCAGCATTTT
CDR3aa: CASSQDYGWDNQPQHF
d_gene: -
v_gene: TRBV4-1
len: 16
abundance: -
j_gene: TRBJ1-5

CDR3nt: TGTACCAGCAAACAGGGGCTCAGCTCCTACAATGAGCAGTTCTTC
CDR3aa: CTSKQGLSSYNEQFF
d_gene: TRBD1
v_gene: TRBV28
len: 15
abundance: -
j_gene: TRBJ2-1

CDR3nt: TGTGCCAGCATCTATTTCGGACAGCCCTACGAGCAGTACTTC
CDR3aa: CASIYFGQPYEQYF
d_gene: -
v_gene: TRBV2
len: 14
abundance: few
j_gene: TRBJ2-7

CDR3nt: TGTGCCAGCAGCTTAGCCCCCAGGGGGCTCACAGATACGCAGTATTTT
CDR3aa: CASSLAPRGLTDTQYF
d_gene: TRBD1
v_gene: TRBV7-2
len: 16
abundance: -
j_gene: TRBJ2-3

CDR3nt: TGTGCCAGCAACTCCCACAGGGGCGGGGACTCTAGCACAGATACGCAGTATTTT
CDR3aa: CASNSHRGGDSSTDTQYF
d_gene: -
v_gene: TRBV6-1
len: 18
abundance: -
j_gene: TRBJ2-3